These 24 T cell receptor beta chains were all obtained from the same sample, sequenced in a study of T cells expressing NK-cell markers. TCRdb re-called the 5' RACE reads, yielding one record per CDR3 amino acid sequence without DNA. The sample has roughly 420,000 distinct CDR3 sequences. The specimen sequenced was blood T cells: a sorted CD56 or NKG2C T cell subset, CD4+ or CD8+ T cells, or bulk PBMC T cells (not recorded which). The receptors shown here come from a woman aged 18-69 years in good health.

The chain couples TRBV12-3 or TRBV12-4 to TRBJ2-1; absent DNA, TCRdb's TRBD1 call cannot be checked. This CDR3 is built from 14 residues. The chain's CDR3 is CASNQLGGDGEQFF.

The CDR3 loop is CTPLDRGAAEETQYF. This chain connects TRBV20-1 to TRBJ2-5; the TCRdb call, TRBD2, lacks DNA for checking. There are 15 residues in the CDR3. Germline lookup yields CDR1 DFQATT and CDR2 SNEGSKA (reference sequence).

The rearrangement links TRBV19 to TRBJ1-2. The germline CDR1 and CDR2 sequences are LNHDA and SQIVND (reference sequence). This CDR3 has 14 amino acids. CDR3: CASNTPAAGSGYTF.

V is TRBV20-1 and J is TRBJ2-3. Germline V gives CDR1 DFQATT, CDR2 SNEGSKA (reference sequence). This CDR3 spans 11 amino acids. This CDR3 is CSAGSEDTQYF.

V is TRBV28 and J is TRBJ1-2; TCRdb designates TRBD1, a call that cannot be tested without DNA. Germline assignment: CDR1 MDHEN and CDR2 SYDVKM. CDR3 length: 15 amino acids. Here the CDR3 reads CASRLIRARLYGYTF.

The rearrangement joins TRBV5-6 to TRBJ1-2; no DNA is available, so the TRBD1 call from TCRdb remains unchecked. This CDR3 spans 14 amino acids. Germline V gives CDR1 SGHDT, CDR2 YYEEEE. CDR3 region: CASRRTGALDGYTF.

The chain links TRBV4-1 to TRBJ1-5; TCRdb picks TRBD1, but there is no DNA to check that call. CDR1 is MGHRA and CDR2 is YSYEKL in the germline V gene. The CDR3 runs 19 residues. CDR3 sequence: CASSQVGTGVTGSNQPQHF.

V and J are TRBV5-6 and TRBJ1-5; TCRdb designates TRBD1, a call that cannot be tested without DNA. The CDR3 is 17 residues long. The germline V gene encodes CDR1 SGHDT and CDR2 YYEEEE. This CDR3 is CASSWGRRHGWDQPQHF.

The genes are TRBV24-1 and TRBJ2-1; TCRdb's assignment of TRBD1 cannot be checked, as there is no DNA. Germline loops: CDR1 KGHDR, CDR2 SFDVKD. The CDR3 extends over 17 amino acids. CDR3 residues: CATSDNGQGQFYNEQFF.

This chain joins TRBV6-5 and TRBJ1-1; TCRdb lists TRBD1, though no DNA is available to test this call. The germline V gene encodes CDR1 MNHEY and CDR2 SVGAGI. CDR3 length: 13 residues. The CDR3 sequence is CASIKRSGAEAFF.

The chain joins TRBV10-3 to TRBJ1-2. The CDR3 has 11 amino acids. Germline V gene data show CDR1 as ENHRY and CDR2 as SYGVKD. This CDR3 is CAISELGTATF.

This sequence joins TRBV3-1 and TRBJ2-2. The CDR3 consists of 11 residues. Germline CDR1 LGHDT, CDR2 YNNKEL (reference sequence). CDR3 sequence reads: CASSTNSELFF.

The rearrangement uses TRBV21-1 and TRBJ2-2; the TCRdb call, TRBD1, lacks DNA for checking. TRBV21-1 is designated a pseudogene. CDR3 length: 20 amino acids. This CDR3 is CASSKVRPGQGRALAGELFF.

This rearrangement joins TRBV5-6 to TRBJ1-4; TCRdb calls TRBD1, which cannot be checked without DNA. CDR1 is SGHDT and CDR2 is YYEEEE in the germline V gene. The CDR3 has 16 residues. The CDR3 spells CASSLTGFGANEKLFF.

The chain employs TRBV21-1 and TRBJ2-2. TRBV21-1 is shown as a pseudogene. This CDR3 is 15 amino acids long. The CDR3 here is CASTPSGGYTGELFF.

The chain has TRBV27 and TRBJ1-2; TCRdb's D gene call, TRBD1, goes unchecked for lack of DNA. This CDR3 is 12 amino acids long. Germline CDR1 and CDR2: MNHEY and SMNVEV (reference sequence). Here the CDR3 reads CASGYNGGGYTF.

CDR3 sequence reads: CASSPTSNEQFF. The chain links TRBV3-1 to TRBJ2-1; the TRBD2 assignment by TCRdb is unverifiable without DNA. Per germline, CDR1 LGHDT and CDR2 YNNKEL (reference sequence). This CDR3 region has 12 residues.

This chain links TRBV20-1 with TRBJ1-1. This CDR3 contains 14 residues. Germline V gene sequence: CDR1 DFQATT, CDR2 SNEGSKA (reference sequence). CDR3: CSPLSGQGNTEAFF.

The chain couples TRBV4-3 to TRBJ2-3; the TCRdb D gene call, TRBD2, has no DNA to confirm it. The CDR3 is 18 residues long. Germline V CDR1 and CDR2: LGHNA, YSLEER. The CDR3 spells CASSQDATSGGPTDTQYF.

The chain recombines TRBV29-1 with TRBJ2-7; TCRdb gives TRBD2 as the D gene, but with no DNA this cannot be confirmed. The CDR3 runs to 14 residues. The germline gives CDR1 SQVTM, CDR2 ANQGSEA. CDR3 sequence reads: CSAGGTAASYEQYF.

This clonotype is deemed medium-sized (0.01 to 0.1%) by its frequency. The chain employs TRBV9 and TRBJ1-2; TCRdb's assignment of TRBD1 cannot be checked, as there is no DNA. CDR1 SGDLS and CDR2 YYNGEE come from the germline V gene. The length of the CDR3 is 13 residues. This CDR3 is CASSGWDNYGYTF. Full variable domain (outside the CDR3, taken from reference TRBV9 and TRBJ1-2): DSGVTQTPKHLITATGQRVTLRCSPRSGDLSVYWYQQSLDQGLQFLIQYYNGEERAKGNILERFSAQQFPDLHSELNLSSLELGDSALYFCASSGWDNYGYTFGSGTRLTVV.

This chain connects TRBV12-3 or TRBV12-4 to TRBJ2-1; TCRdb's D call, TRBD2, is unchecked because there is no DNA. There are 16 residues in the CDR3. CDR3 sequence reads: CASSHRSGSSYNEQFF.

The chain couples TRBV28 to TRBJ2-7; the D gene TCRdb calls, TRBD2, cannot be checked with no DNA. The CDR3 length is 14 residues. Germline CDR1 and CDR2: MDHEN and SYDVKM. CDR3 loop: CASRILAGVGEQYF.

The rearrangement uses TRBV5-1 and TRBJ2-1; the TCRdb D gene call, TRBD1, has no DNA to confirm it. The germline V gene encodes CDR1 SGHRS and CDR2 YFSETQ. This CDR3 contains 15 residues. The CDR3 loop reads CASSRQGPSYNEQFF.